The clone carrying this T cell receptor beta chain was counted at least ten times. The sample belongs to a study of CD8+CD57+ T cells in acquired aplastic anemia. TCR beta VDJ and CDR3 were profiled, and genomic DNA was the template. TCRdb redid the calling of the reads with MiXCR, one entry per CDR3 protein. The sample records under 150,000 distinct CDR3 sequences, 41% being singletons. The receptor was derived from a human donor in good health, serving as a control. Sample: sorted CD4+, CD8+, or CD8+CD57+ T cells (not recorded which) from PBMCs.

The CDR3 sequence: CASSPRTGNEQFF. CDR3 in DNA: TGTGCCAGCAGCCCTCGTACTGGGAATGAGCAGTTCTTC. The chain employs TRBV7-9 and TRBJ2-1; D gene uncertain. The germline gives CDR1 SEHNR, CDR2 FQNEAQ (reference sequence). The CDR3 totals 13 residues. V gave up 5 bases and J gave up 7 bases, with 12 bases separating them.